The clone carrying this T cell receptor beta chain was observed many times. TCRdb fed the 5' RACE reads into MiXCR, producing one record per CDR3 protein. The sample has about 390,000 distinct CDR3 sequences, 7% to 9.5% seen once; the top ten hold under 9.5%. This sample was included in a study of identical twins. The material sequenced was naive T cells sorted from blood. The receptor comes from a woman aged 45-65 years in good health.

The CDR3 loop reads CASSFGGLNTEAFF. The CDR3 DNA is TGCGCCAGCAGCTTCGGGGGATTAAACACTGAAGCTTTCTTT. This chain uses TRBV5-1 with TRBJ1-1; the D gene is possibly TRBD1 (5 bases). Germline CDR1 and CDR2: SGHRS and YFSETQ. The CDR3 consists of 14 residues. Trimming stripped 2 bases from V and 2 bases from J, with 10 bases between.